This T cell receptor beta chain was identified during a study of immune reconstitution after stem cell transplant in scleroderma. The CDR3 spans 13 residues. Germline V CDR1 and CDR2: SNHLY, FYNNEI. Trimming left V 8 bases short and J 9 bases short, with 16 bases between. Via MiXCR, TCRdb re-called the RT-PCR reads, giving one row per CDR3 protein. The sample includes fewer than 3,000 distinct CDR3 sequences, around 6.5% seen only once; the top ten take about 25%. The sample was gathered before or after autologous hematopoietic stem cell transplantation (not recorded which). The J gene is TRBJ2-2, the V gene TRBV2, with D perhaps given as TRBD1 or TRBD2 (5 bases each). The sequence was collected from a female donor with systemic sclerosis. CDR3 protein: CASRGAGTRELFF. The CDR3 DNA follows: TGTGCCAGCCGAGGTGCAGGGACCAGGGAGCTGTTTTTT.